This T cell receptor beta chain was identified in a study of a mutant IDH1 vaccine in newly diagnosed glioma. Background on the study: Patients were started on vaccination 4-6 weeks after radiotherapy alone, or with temozolomide cycles. Patients previously underwent radiotherapy, temozolomide, or both, and most underwent both.

The V end was cut by 6 bases, the J end by 0 bases, with 9 bases between. CDR1 and CDR2 from the germline V gene are LGHNT and FRNRAP. The length of the CDR3 is 13 residues. Profiled with immunoSEQ multiplex PCR; TCRdb holds only in-frame clones, not every one. The profile shows tens of thousands of clones, roughly 83% of them singletons. Specified time point: week 35, safety follow-up. The content of each vaccine dose was 300 ug of mutant IDH1 20-mer peptide, and topical imiquimod accompanied it. In weeks 1, 3, 5, 7, 11, 15, 19 and 23, patients were immunized, eight times in all. Each of the donors came in with new WHO grade 3 or 4 astrocytomas that were IDH1-mutant and ATRX-lost. On this clone itself: Its specificity is not known.

The specimen was PBMCs, collected from a glioma patient whose treatment included an IDH1 peptide vaccine. The chain has TRBV12-5 and TRBJ2-7; D is unresolved. This clonotype was sampled from a man younger than 35 with glioma. The CDR3 nucleotides read TGTGCTAGTGGGCCCCCTAGCTCCTACGAGCAGTACTTC. Residues: CASGPPSSYEQYF.